This T cell receptor beta chain is from a study of blood T cell repertoires in COVID-19. About the research overall: PBMCs, B-cell-depleted T cells, or T cells provided the cDNA or gDNA that made up the material.

CDR3 length equals 15 residues. With 4 bases removed from V and 0 bases from J, the gap between germline ends came to 12 bases. Germline CDR1 reads SGDLS; CDR2 reads YYNGEE. This study enrolled people aged about 18 to 100 from around 25 US geographic areas. Methods used by the authors: Quantification of nucleated cells was approximated via reference gene primer amplification. The assay was immunoSEQ multiplex PCR, and TCRdb's table has in-frame clones only and misses some. That table furnishes V, J and clone size, whereas the DNA furnished D and trimming. Among hundreds of thousands of clones listed, nearly 90% were seen once.

The gene calls are TRBV9 and TRBJ2-3; D may be TRBD1 (5 bases). The source is a woman aged 18-29 years with acute COVID-19. Sequencing was performed on PBMCs or T cells enriched from blood (not recorded which). CDR3 nucleotide sequence: TGTGCCAGCAGCACCTCAGGGTCTAGCACAGATACGCAGTATTTT. It translates to CASSTSGSSTDTQYF. The full variable domain, rest sourced from reference TRBV9 and TRBJ2-3, is DSGVTQTPKHLITATGQRVTLRCSPRSGDLSVYWYQQSLDQGLQFLIQYYNGEERAKGNILERFSAQQFPDLHSELNLSSLELGDSALYFCASSTSGSSTDTQYFGPGTRLTVL.